This TCR beta chain was observed in a study of shared clonotypes between healthy human individuals. Study details: The study used three CD4 naive, three CD4 memory, two CD8 naive and one CD8 memory plate per donor.

Concerning this clone itself: No antigen is known for it.

Original processing notes: Junction-only immunoSEQ data arrived without quality scores, meaning filtering differed. Repertoires were generated with immunoSEQ multiplex PCR, while TCRdb's copy carries only in-frame clones and drops some. That table furnishes V, J and clone size, whereas the DNA furnished D and trimming. This table holds approximately 710,000 clones, around 90% found once. Study results and caveats: Across a handful of donors, naive CD4 shared 5% to 6.5%, naive CD8 around 3.8%, memory CD4 roughly 2.1%, memory CD8 0.4%.

CD45RO+ cells were combined with CCR7-negative CD45RA+ TemRA cells to form CD8 memory. The sample was memory CD8+ T cells from PBMCs. Subset in this sample: CD45RO+ cells pooled with CCR7-negative TemRA cells. The sequence derives from a man aged 18-30 years in good health. Some clones in this sample may be carry-over from other donors' samples.

CDR3 residues: CAISEFPRNQPQHF. CDR3 nucleotide sequence: TGTGCCATCAGTGAGTTCCCCCGTAATCAGCCCCAGCATTTT. The rearrangement uses TRBV10-3 and TRBJ1-5; D uncertain. Trimming cost V 1 base and J 4 bases, with 8 bases left between them. CDR3 length: 14 residues. Germline lookup yields CDR1 ENHRY and CDR2 SYGVKD.